The 6 T cell receptor beta chains listed next were all sequenced from one sample in a study of blood T cell repertoires in COVID-19. Here immunoSEQ multiplex PCR was the method, and the copy in TCRdb shows in-frame clones only, minus some. The sample lists about 210,000 clones; approximately 80% were seen once. The specimen sequenced was peripheral blood. The receptor source for this set is a man in his fifties or sixties with active or convalescent COVID-19.

V gene TRBV6-1 combines with J gene TRBJ2-1, with D unclear. This CDR3 spans 12 amino acids. CDR1 and CDR2 from the germline V gene are MNHNS and SASEGT. V was pared by 5 bases and J by 4 bases, with 6 bases between. DNA for the CDR3: TGTGCCAGCAGTTCGCGGTACAATGAGCAGTTCTTC. It codes for CASSSRYNEQFF.

This rearrangement joins TRBV7-2 to TRBJ2-6; TRBD1 agrees at 7 bases. The CDR3 spans 15 residues. Germline assignment: CDR1 SGHTA and CDR2 FQGNSA. The V segment lost 5 bases and the J segment 3 bases; nucleotides outside the gene matches: 4. The CDR3 loop reads CASSPTGIGANVLTF. In DNA form, the CDR3 reads TGTGCCAGCAGCCCGACAGGGATTGGGGCCAACGTCCTGACTTTC.

The V and J genes are TRBV2 and TRBJ1-5, with D perhaps TRBD1 (5 bases). Germline CDR1 is SNHLY and CDR2 is FYNNEI. The CDR3 is 15 amino acids. The V end was cut by 7 bases, the J end by 7 bases, with 20 bases between. CDR3 sequence reads: CASTATGGREQPQHF. The CDR3 region has the DNA TGTGCCAGCACAGCGACTGGGGGGAGGGAACAGCCCCAGCATTTT.

The chain recombines TRBV21-1 with TRBJ1-5; the table gives TRBD1 as D, unverified against the DNA. TRBV21-1 counts as a pseudogene. The CDR3 has 18 amino acids. CDR3 DNA: TGTGCCAGCAGCCCTATACAGGGGACTCCCCCTGGCAATCAGCCCCAGCATTTT. Its protein is CASSPIQGTPPGNQPQHF.

Many counts were recorded for this clone. The chain has TRBV25-1 and TRBJ1-2; D is unclear. From germline, CDR1 is MGHDK and CDR2 SYGVNS. This CDR3 has 15 amino acids. The V and J ends lost 3 bases and 7 bases respectively, with 18 bases between them. The CDR3 DNA is TGTGCCAGCAGTGATGGCGGGATCCGGCCGGGTGGCTACACCTTC. Translation gives CASSDGGIRPGGYTF.

This clone occurred once. This chain connects TRBV24-1 to TRBJ2-3; possibly TRBD1 for D (6 bases). Per germline, CDR1 KGHDR and CDR2 SFDVKD. With 3 bases removed from V and 6 bases from J, the gap between germline ends came to 18 bases. The CDR3 has 16 amino acids. CDR3 in amino acids: CATSDPGQNRGDTQYF. CDR3 sequence (DNA): TGTGCCACCAGTGATCCCGGACAGAACCGCGGGGATACGCAGTATTTT.